The clone carrying this T cell receptor beta chain was seen only a few times. The method was immunoSEQ multiplex PCR; TCRdb's version includes in-frame clones alone and lacks a portion of them. The repertoire consists of fewer than 95,000 clones, with more than 80% occurring once and the leading ten covering 0.35% to 0.45%. The data stem from a study of OX40 agonist ivuxolimab in advanced cancers. Germline CDR1 reads SSHAT; CDR2 reads FNYEAQ (reference sequence). After removal of 4 bases from V and 5 bases from J, the junction contained 2 bases not matched to a gene. This CDR3 region has 16 residues.

This specimen was CD4+ or CD8+ T cells sorted from blood, taken in a trial of the OX40 agonist ivuxolimab. The sequence was obtained from an adult with an advanced solid tumor such as melanoma, head and neck, liver or kidney cancer. The genes are TRBV7-7 and TRBJ2-2, with 15 bases fitting TRBD2. CDR3 loop: CASSSGTSGRTGELFF. CDR3 bases: TGTGCCAGCAGCTCCGGGACTAGCGGGAGGACCGGGGAGCTGTTTTTT.